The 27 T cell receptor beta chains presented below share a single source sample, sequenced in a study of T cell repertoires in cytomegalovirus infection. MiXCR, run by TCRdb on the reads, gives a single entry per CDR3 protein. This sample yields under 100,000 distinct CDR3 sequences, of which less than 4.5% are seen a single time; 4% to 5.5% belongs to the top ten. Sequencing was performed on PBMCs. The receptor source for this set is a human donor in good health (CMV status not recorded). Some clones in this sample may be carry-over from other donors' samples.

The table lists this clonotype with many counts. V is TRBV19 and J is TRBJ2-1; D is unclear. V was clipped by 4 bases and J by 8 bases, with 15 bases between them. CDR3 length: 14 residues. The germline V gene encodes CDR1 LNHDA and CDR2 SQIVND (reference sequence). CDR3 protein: CASSSQHLAYEQFF. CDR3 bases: TGTGCCAGTAGTAGCCAACATTTAGCATATGAGCAGTTCTTC.

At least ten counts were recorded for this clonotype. The CDR3 region is CASSLATEQFF. The CDR3 coding sequence is TGTGCCAGCAGCCTAGCGACTGAGCAGTTCTTC. The chain employs TRBV6-2 or TRBV6-3 and TRBJ2-1; tentatively, D is TRBD2 (6 bases). The germline V gene encodes CDR1 MNHEY and CDR2 SVGEGT. V shed 6 bases and J shed 9 bases, with 9 bases lying between them. The CDR3 contains 11 residues.

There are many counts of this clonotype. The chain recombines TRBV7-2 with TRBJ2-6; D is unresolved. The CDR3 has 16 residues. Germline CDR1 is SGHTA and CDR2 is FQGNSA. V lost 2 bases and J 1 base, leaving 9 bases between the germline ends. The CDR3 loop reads CASSLTPSSGANVLTF. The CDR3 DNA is TGTGCCAGCAGCTTAACTCCGAGTTCTGGGGCCAACGTCCTGACTTTC. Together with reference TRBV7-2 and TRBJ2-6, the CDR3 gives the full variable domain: GAGVSQSPSNKVTEKGKDVELRCDPISGHTALYWYRQSLGQGLEFLIYFQGNSAPDKSGLPSDRFSAERTGGSVSTLTIQRTQQEDSAVYLCASSLTPSSGANVLTFGAGSRLTVL.

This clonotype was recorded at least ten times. CDR3 sequence: CASSGIQGGYGYTF. CDR3 coding DNA: TGTGCCAGCAGCGGAATACAGGGGGGCTATGGCTACACCTTC. The V call is TRBV5-4, the J call TRBJ1-2; 8 nucleotides align to TRBD1. Germline CDR1 SGHNT, CDR2 YYREEE (reference sequence). Losses at the gene ends were 4 bases for V and 4 bases for J; bases not matched to a gene: 6. There are 14 residues in the CDR3.

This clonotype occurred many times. CDR3 in amino acids: CSARGRERVNQPQHF. DNA of the CDR3: TGCAGTGCTAGAGGCCGTGAGAGGGTCAATCAGCCCCAGCATTTT. The chain employs TRBV20-1 and TRBJ1-5, with D hard to call. Looked up from germline, CDR1 is DFQATT and CDR2 is SNEGSKA (reference sequence). Trimming took off 1 base at V and 3 bases at J, with 13 bases between the two ends. This CDR3 region has 15 residues.

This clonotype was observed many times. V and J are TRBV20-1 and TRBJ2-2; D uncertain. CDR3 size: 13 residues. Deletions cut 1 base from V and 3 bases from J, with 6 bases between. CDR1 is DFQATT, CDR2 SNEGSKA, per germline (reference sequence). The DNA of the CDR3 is TGCAGTGCTAGAGTCCCAGACACCGGGGAGCTGTTTTTT. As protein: CSARVPDTGELFF.

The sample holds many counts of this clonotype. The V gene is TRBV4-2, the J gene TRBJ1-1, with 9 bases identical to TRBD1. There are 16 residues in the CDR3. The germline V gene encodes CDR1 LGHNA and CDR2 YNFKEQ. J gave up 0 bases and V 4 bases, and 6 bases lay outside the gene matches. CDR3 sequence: CASSPLQGALNTEAFF. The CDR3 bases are TGTGCCAGCAGCCCTCTACAGGGGGCCCTGAACACTGAAGCTTTCTTT.

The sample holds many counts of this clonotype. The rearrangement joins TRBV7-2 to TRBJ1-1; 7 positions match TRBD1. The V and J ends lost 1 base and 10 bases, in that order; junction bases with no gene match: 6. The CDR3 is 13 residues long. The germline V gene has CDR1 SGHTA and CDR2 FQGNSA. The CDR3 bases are TGTGCCAGCAGCTTAGTTGACAGGGCGGTAGCTTTCTTT. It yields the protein CASSLVDRAVAFF.

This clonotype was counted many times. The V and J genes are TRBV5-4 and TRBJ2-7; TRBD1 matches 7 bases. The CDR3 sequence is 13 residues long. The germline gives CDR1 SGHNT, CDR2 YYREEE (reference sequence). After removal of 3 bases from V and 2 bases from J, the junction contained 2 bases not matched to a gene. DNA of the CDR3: TGTGCCAGCAGCTCCGGGACAGCCTACGAGCAGTACTTC. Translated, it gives CASSSGTAYEQYF.

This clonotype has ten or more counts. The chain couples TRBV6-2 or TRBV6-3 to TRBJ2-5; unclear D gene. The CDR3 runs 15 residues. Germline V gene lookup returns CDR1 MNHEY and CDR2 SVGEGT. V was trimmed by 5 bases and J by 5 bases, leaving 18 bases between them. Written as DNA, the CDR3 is TGTGCCAGCAGTCCCCGGGCCGTACCCCAGGAGACCCAGTACTTC. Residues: CASSPRAVPQETQYF.

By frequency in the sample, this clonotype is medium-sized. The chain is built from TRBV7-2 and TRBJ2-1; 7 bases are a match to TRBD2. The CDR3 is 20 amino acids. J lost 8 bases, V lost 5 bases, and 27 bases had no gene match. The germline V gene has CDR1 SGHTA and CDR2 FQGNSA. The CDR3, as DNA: TGTGCCAGCAGCCACCAACCCTTGGACGGAAGGGCTAGCCGGGGGGATGAGCAGTTCTTC. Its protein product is CASSHQPLDGRASRGDEQFF.

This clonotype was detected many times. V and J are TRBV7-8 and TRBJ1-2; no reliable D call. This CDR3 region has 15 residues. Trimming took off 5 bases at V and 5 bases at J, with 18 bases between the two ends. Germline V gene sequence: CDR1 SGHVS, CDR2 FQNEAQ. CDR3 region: CASSPGVGRRYGYTF. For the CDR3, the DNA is TGTGCCAGCAGCCCTGGGGTTGGTAGACGGTATGGCTACACCTTC.

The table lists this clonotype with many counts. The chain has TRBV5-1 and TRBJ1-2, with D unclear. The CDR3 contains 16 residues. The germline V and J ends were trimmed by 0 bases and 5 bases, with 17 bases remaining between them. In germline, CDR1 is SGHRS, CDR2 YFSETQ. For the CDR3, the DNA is TGCGCCAGCAGCTTGGGAGCAAGGGCCAACGATTATGGCTACACCTTC. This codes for CASSLGARANDYGYTF.

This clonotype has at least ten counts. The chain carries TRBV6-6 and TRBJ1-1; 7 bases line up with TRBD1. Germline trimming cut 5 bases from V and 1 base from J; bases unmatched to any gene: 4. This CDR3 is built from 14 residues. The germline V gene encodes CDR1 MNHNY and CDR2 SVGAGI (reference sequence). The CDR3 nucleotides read TGTGCCAGCAGTGAGACAGGGCCGAACACTGAAGCTTTCTTT. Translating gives CASSETGPNTEAFF.

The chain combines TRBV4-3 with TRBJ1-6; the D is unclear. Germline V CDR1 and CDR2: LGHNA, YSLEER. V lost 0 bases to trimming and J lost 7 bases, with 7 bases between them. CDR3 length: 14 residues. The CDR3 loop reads CASSQDRRNSPLHF. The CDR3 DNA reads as TGCGCCAGCAGCCAAGATAGGCGGAATTCACCCCTCCACTTT.

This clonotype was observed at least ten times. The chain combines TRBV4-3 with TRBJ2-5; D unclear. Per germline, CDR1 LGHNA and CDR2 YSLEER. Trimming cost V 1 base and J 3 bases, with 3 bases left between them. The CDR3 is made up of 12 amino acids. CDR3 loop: CASSQGEETQYF. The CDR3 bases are TGCGCCAGCAGCCAAGGGGAAGAGACCCAGTACTTC.

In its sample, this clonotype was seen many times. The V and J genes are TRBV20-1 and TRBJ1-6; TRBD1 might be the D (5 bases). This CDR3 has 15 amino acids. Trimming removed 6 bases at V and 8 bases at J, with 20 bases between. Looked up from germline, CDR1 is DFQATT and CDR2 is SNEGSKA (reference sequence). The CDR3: CSAGRGPTRDSPLHF. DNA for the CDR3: TGCAGTGCGGGGCGGGGACCCACACGGGATTCACCCCTCCACTTT.

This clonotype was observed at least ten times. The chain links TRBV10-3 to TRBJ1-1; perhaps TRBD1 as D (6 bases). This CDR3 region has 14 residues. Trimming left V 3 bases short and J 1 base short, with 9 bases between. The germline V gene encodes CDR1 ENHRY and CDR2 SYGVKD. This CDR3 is CAISDRGANTEAFF. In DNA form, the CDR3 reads TGTGCCATCAGTGACAGGGGCGCGAACACTGAAGCTTTCTTT.

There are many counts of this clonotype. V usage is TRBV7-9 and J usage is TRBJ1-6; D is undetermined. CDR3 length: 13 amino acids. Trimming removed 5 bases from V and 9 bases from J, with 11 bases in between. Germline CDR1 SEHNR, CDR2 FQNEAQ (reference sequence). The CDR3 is CASSPPGSSPLHF. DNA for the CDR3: TGTGCCAGCAGCCCGCCGGGGAGTTCACCCCTCCACTTT.

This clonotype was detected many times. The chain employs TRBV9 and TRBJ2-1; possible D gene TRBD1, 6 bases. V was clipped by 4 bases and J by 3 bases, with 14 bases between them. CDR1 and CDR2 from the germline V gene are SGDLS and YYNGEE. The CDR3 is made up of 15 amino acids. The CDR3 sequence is CASSYGDTFYNEQFF. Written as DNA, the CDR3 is TGTGCCAGCAGCTACGGGGACACCTTCTACAATGAGCAGTTCTTC.

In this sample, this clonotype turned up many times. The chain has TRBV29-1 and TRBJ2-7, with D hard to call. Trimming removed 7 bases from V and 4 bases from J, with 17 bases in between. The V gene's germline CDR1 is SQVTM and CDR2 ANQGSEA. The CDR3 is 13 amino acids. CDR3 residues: CSGKVGTRYEQYF. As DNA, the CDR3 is TGCAGCGGGAAGGTGGGAACCAGGTACGAGCAGTACTTC.

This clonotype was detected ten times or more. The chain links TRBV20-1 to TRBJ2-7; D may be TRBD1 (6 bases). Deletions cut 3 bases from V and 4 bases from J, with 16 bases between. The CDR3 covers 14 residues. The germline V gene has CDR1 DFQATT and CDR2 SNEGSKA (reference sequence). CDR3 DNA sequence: TGCAGTGCTAGCCGGGCAGGGGACCCATACGAGCAGTACTTC. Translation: CSASRAGDPYEQYF.

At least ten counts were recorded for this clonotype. CDR3 in amino acids: CASSYKDSNTGELFF. The DNA of the CDR3 is TGTGCCAGCAGTTACAAGGATTCGAACACCGGGGAGCTGTTTTTT. The chain uses TRBV6-5 and TRBJ2-2; D gene uncertain. From germline, CDR1 is MNHEY and CDR2 SVGAGI. Deletions cut 2 bases from V and 0 bases from J, with 7 bases between. The CDR3 runs 15 residues.

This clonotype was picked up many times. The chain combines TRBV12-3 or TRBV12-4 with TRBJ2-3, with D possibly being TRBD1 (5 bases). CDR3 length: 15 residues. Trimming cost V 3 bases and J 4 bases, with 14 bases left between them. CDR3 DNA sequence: TGTGCCAGCAGTTTCATGGGGCAGCAGGCAGATACGCAGTATTTT. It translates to CASSFMGQQADTQYF.

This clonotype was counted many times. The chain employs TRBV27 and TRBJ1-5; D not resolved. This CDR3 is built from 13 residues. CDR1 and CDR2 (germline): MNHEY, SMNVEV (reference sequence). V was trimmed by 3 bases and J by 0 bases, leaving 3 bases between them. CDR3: CASSFVSNQPQHF. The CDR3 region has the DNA TGTGCCAGCAGTTTCGTTAGCAATCAGCCCCAGCATTTT.

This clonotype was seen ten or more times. CDR3 DNA sequence: TGTGCCAGCAGCTTCTTTGCGACAGGGACCTCTGGAAACACCATATATTTT. Its translation is CASSFFATGTSGNTIYF. J is TRBJ1-3 and V is TRBV7-2, with 7 nucleotides matching TRBD1. Unmatched junction bases numbered 8, after V lost 3 bases and J lost 0 bases. Germline V gene lookup returns CDR1 SGHTA and CDR2 FQGNSA. This CDR3 spans 17 amino acids. The whole variable domain, remainder taken from reference TRBV7-2 and TRBJ1-3, is GAGVSQSPSNKVTEKGKDVELRCDPISGHTALYWYRQSLGQGLEFLIYFQGNSAPDKSGLPSDRFSAERTGGSVSTLTIQRTQQEDSAVYLCASSFFATGTSGNTIYFGEGSWLTVV.

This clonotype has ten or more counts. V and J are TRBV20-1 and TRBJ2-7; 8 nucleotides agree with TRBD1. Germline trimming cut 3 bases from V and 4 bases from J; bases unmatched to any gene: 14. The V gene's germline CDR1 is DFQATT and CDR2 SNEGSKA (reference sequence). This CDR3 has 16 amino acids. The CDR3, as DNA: TGCAGTGCTAGGAAATGGCGTGACAGGGGTGAATACGAGCAGTACTTC. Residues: CSARKWRDRGEYEQYF.